This T cell receptor beta chain derives from a study of PD-1 blockade in classical Hodgkin lymphoma. The CDR3 length is 14 residues. The germline V gene encodes CDR1 MNHEY and CDR2 SVGAGI. V lost 2 bases and J lost 7; bases outside the gene matches: 8. Relapse was seen in all patients after autologous stem cell transplantation, and brentuximab vedotin exposure was variable. Assay used: immunoSEQ multiplex PCR; TCRdb lists only in-frame clones, some missing. The repertoire has about 97,000 clones, about 89% of them found once; the top ten carry around 6.6%. This sequence originates from a human donor with classical Hodgkin lymphoma. This chain joins TRBV6-5 and TRBJ2-7; 7 bases align to TRBD2. Sequences were derived from peripheral blood mononuclear cells (PBMCs), sampled before the second cycle of nivolumab. The CDR3, as DNA: TGTGCCAGCAGTTACGACCTCGGCGGGAGAGAGCAGTACTTC. Protein product: CASSYDLGGREQYF.